This paragraph reports one T cell receptor beta chain. Its antigen is as yet unknown. Sorted T cells were CFSE-labeled and cultured 5 days with allogeneic regulatory or mature dendritic cells at 1:10. Clones were read by immunoSEQ multiplex PCR, and TCRdb kept only the in-frame ones, dropping some. Here the sample spans about 21,000 clones, 85% to 90% being singletons. The entry originates in a study of regulatory dendritic cells for organ transplantation. Trimming cost V 1 base and J 3 bases, with 12 bases left between them. Germline CDR1 and CDR2: SGHDN and FVKESK. CDR3 length: 16 residues. This rearrangement joins TRBV14 to TRBJ2-2, with D perhaps TRBD1 (5 bases). Sequencing input: naive CD4+ T cells from blood cultured with dendritic cells. Sample subset: CD45RA+ naive T cells. This clonotype was obtained from a human donor in good health. The CDR3 here is CASSQAARDYTGELFF. The CDR3 DNA reads as TGTGCCAGCAGCCAAGCGGCCAGGGATTACACCGGGGAGCTGTTTTTT.